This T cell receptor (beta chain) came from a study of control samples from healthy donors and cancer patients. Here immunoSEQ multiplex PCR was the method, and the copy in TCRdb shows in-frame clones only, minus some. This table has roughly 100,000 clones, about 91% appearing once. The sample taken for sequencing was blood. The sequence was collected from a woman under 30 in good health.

DNA for the CDR3: TGTGCCAGCAGCTTCGGGAGGCTGGGATCTAATTCACCCCTCCACTTT. Its protein is CASSFGRLGSNSPLHF. The gene calls are TRBV7-6 and TRBJ1-6, with unresolved D. The CDR3 has 16 residues. The ends were cut back, 3 bases at V and 6 bases at J, with 15 bases in the middle. CDR1 and CDR2 from the germline V gene are SGHVS and FNYEAQ.